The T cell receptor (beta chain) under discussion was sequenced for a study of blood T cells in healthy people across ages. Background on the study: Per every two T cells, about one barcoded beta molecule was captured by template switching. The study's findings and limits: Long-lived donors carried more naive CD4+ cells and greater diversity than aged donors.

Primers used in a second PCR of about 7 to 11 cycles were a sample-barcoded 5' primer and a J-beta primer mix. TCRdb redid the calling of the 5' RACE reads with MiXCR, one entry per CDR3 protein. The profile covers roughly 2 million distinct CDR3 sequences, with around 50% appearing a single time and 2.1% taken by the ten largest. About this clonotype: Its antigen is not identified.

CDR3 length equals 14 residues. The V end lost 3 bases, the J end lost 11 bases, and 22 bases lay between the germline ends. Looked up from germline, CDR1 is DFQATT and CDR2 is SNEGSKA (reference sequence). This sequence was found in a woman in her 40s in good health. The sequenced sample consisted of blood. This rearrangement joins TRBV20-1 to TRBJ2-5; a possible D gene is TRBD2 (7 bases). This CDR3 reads CSARREGGTYEQYF. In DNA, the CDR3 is TGCAGTGCTAGGAGGGAGGGGGGAACTTATGAGCAGTACTTC.